Below, 31 T cell receptor beta chains from the same sample are listed, as sequenced in a study of metastatic and nonmetastatic thyroid tumors. There were no patients who had received any treatment before thyroid surgery. TCRdb reprocessed the PCR reads via MiXCR. The sample yields 25,000 to 35,000 clones, about 10% seen once. The sequenced sample was blood. The source is a female donor with papillary thyroid cancer or a benign thyroid nodule (not recorded which). Some clones in this sample may be carry-over from other donors' samples.

Many counts were recorded for this clone. At one end the junction does not follow the germline gene, possibly because of a read error. The chain joins TRBV18 to TRBJ1-2; 9 bases are a match to TRBD1. Germline CDR1 reads KGHSH; CDR2 reads LQKENI. The CDR3 contains 14 residues. Written as DNA, the CDR3 is TGTGCCAGCTCACCCAAGCTATGGACAGGGGAAACGTTCTTC. Its translation is CASSPKLWTGETFF.

This clone has a count of ten or more. The rearrangement links TRBV4-2 to TRBJ2-1, with D perhaps TRBD2 (6 bases). CDR1 and CDR2 (germline): LGHNA, YNFKEQ. V was pared by 0 bases and J by 4 bases, with 16 bases between. The CDR3 is 17 amino acids. CDR3 coding DNA: TGTGCCAGCAGCCAAGAAGCAGCAGCGGGCGTATACAATGAGCAGTTCTTC. It is translated as CASSQEAAAGVYNEQFF.

This clone has at least ten counts. Since a much larger clone is just one base distant, this may be a read error. At the DNA level, this CDR3 is encoded by other sequences in the same sample as well. The V call is TRBV6-1, the J call TRBJ2-3; 9 bases agree with TRBD1. This CDR3 is 15 amino acids long. Germline CDR1 is MNHNS and CDR2 is SASEGT. CDR3 DNA sequence: TGTGCCAGCATTCGGACAGGGGCCCGCACGGATACGCAGTATTTT. Amino acids: CASIRTGARTDTQYF.

With regard to this clone: A read error may produce the germline difference seen at one junction end. The V gene is TRBV20-1, the J gene TRBJ2-3; D perhaps matches TRBD1 (5 bases). The germline CDR1 and CDR2 sequences are DFQATT and SNEGSKA (reference sequence). This CDR3 spans 14 amino acids. CDR3 coding DNA: TGCAGTGCTATAGGGGCCATAAGCACAGATACACAGTATTTT. The encoded protein is CSAIGAISTDTQYF.

This clone was counted at least ten times. Here the CDR3 DNA reads TGTGCCAGCAGTGACGCACTAGCGGGAGCTACAGATACGCAGTATTTT. The encoded protein is CASSDALAGATDTQYF. The chain carries TRBV2 and TRBJ2-3, with 11 bases lining up with TRBD2. Germline loops: CDR1 SNHLY, CDR2 FYNNEI. The CDR3 spans 16 residues. After removal of 3 bases from V and 3 bases from J, the junction contained 5 bases not matched to a gene.

As to this clone: The germline gene is not matched at one end of the junction; a read error may be the cause. The rearrangement links TRBV7-2 to TRBJ1-1; 10 bases map to TRBD1. CDR3 size: 19 residues. Germline lookup yields CDR1 SGHTA and CDR2 FQGNSA. CDR3 bases: TGTGCCAGCACCTTATCGCTGGGGACAGGGGCCTTCACAAACACTGAAGCTTTCTTT. Translation gives CASTLSLGTGAFTNTEAFF. Supplemented by reference TRBV7-2 and TRBJ1-1, the full variable domain reads GAGVSQSPSNKVTEKGKDVELRCDPISGHTALYWYRQSLGQGLEFLIYFQGNSAPDKSGLPSDRFSAERTGGSVSTLTIQRTQQEDSAVYLCASTLSLGTGAFTNTEAFFGQGTRLTVV.

This clone was counted ten times or more. V is TRBV10-3 and J is TRBJ1-1; TRBD1 might be the D (6 bases). The length of the CDR3 is 13 residues. The V end lost 2 bases, the J end lost 4 bases, and 8 bases lay between the germline ends. Germline V gene sequence: CDR1 ENHRY, CDR2 SYGVKD. The CDR3 sequence is CAISEVGGTEAFF. The CDR3 DNA sequence: TGTGCCATCAGTGAGGTAGGGGGCACTGAAGCTTTCTTT.

This clone has ten or more counts. This sequence joins TRBV25-1 and TRBJ1-2, with D possibly matching TRBD1 (5 bases). The V end lost 3 bases, the J end lost 3 bases, and 11 bases lay between the germline ends. The length of the CDR3 is 14 residues. Germline V CDR1 and CDR2: MGHDK, SYGVNS. CDR3 bases: TGTGCCAGCAGTGATGGCAGGGACTACTATGGCTACACCTTC. The encoded protein is CASSDGRDYYGYTF.

The sample holds many counts of this clone. The V call is TRBV30, the J call TRBJ2-7; weak D call: TRBD1 (5 bases). There are 12 residues in the CDR3. Germline V gene data show CDR1 as GTSNPN and CDR2 as SVGIG (reference sequence). The CDR3: CAIDSLPYEQYF. In DNA, the CDR3 is TGTGCTATCGACAGCCTACCCTACGAGCAGTACTTC.

At least ten counts were recorded for this clone. The DNA of the CDR3 is TGCAGCGTTCATATAATTAGCTCTGGAAACACCATATATTTT. Translating it yields CSVHIISSGNTIYF. The chain carries TRBV29-1 and TRBJ1-3; D is ambiguous. Germline V CDR1 and CDR2: SQVTM, ANQGSEA. The CDR3 has 14 residues. V gave up 5 bases and J gave up 0 bases, with 11 bases separating them.

This clone has at least ten counts. This chain connects TRBV27 to TRBJ2-7; D is uncertain. The germline V gene has CDR1 MNHEY and CDR2 SMNVEV (reference sequence). V was cut by 6 bases and J by 3 bases, with 18 bases left in between. The CDR3 contains 15 residues. CDR3: CASSPRPEEIYEQYF. The CDR3 nucleotides read TGTGCCAGCAGCCCCCGCCCAGAGGAGATCTACGAGCAGTACTTC.

In this sample, this clone is medium-sized. The chain combines TRBV27 with TRBJ2-6; 7 nucleotides align to TRBD1. V dropped 1 base and J dropped 2; count of bases not matched to a gene: 8. The CDR3 sequence is 18 residues long. Germline V lookup: CDR1 MNHEY, CDR2 SMNVEV (reference sequence). Here the CDR3 DNA reads TGTGCCAGCAGTTTATTTGGACAGGCCTATCCTGGGGCCAACGTCCTGACTTTC. Its protein is CASSLFGQAYPGANVLTF.

This clone was seen many times. The chain uses TRBV5-1 and TRBJ1-1; perhaps TRBD1 as D (6 bases). Trimming removed 5 bases at V and 1 base at J, with 15 bases between. The CDR3 sequence is 15 residues long. CDR1 is SGHRS, CDR2 YFSETQ, per germline. The CDR3 reads CASRLTGYPNTEAFF. CDR3 nucleotide sequence: TGCGCCAGCAGACTTACAGGGTACCCGAACACTGAAGCTTTCTTT.

This clone was counted at least ten times. The V and J genes are TRBV5-1 and TRBJ2-7, with D unclear. Germline CDR1 and CDR2: SGHRS and YFSETQ. The CDR3 length is 13 residues. V lost 4 bases to trimming and J lost 6 bases, with 14 bases between them. The DNA of the CDR3 is TGCGCCAGCAGCCCGACTGGGCTCGGCGAGCAGTACTTC. Residues: CASSPTGLGEQYF.

This clone was seen more than once but under ten times. The junction departs from the called germline gene at one end, perhaps through a read error. The chain carries TRBV7-9 and TRBJ1-2; D gene unclear. The germline CDR1 and CDR2 sequences are SEHNR and FQNEAQ (reference sequence). The length of the CDR3 is 14 residues. CDR3 DNA sequence: TGTGCCAGCAGCCCATCGACACGGAACTATGTCTACACCTTC. Residues: CASSPSTRNYVYTF.

In this sample, this clone turned up a few times. The rearrangement uses TRBV19 and TRBJ1-1; D is perhaps TRBD1 (5 bases). Germline V CDR1 and CDR2: LNHDA, SQIVND (reference sequence). This CDR3 has 14 residues. The V and J ends lost 3 bases and 4 bases respectively, with 12 bases between them. The CDR3 loop is CASSIKGRGTEAFF. CDR3 DNA: TGTGCCAGTAGTATCAAGGGGAGGGGCACTGAAGCTTTCTTT. The variable domain in full, with the rest retrieved from reference TRBV19 and TRBJ1-1, is DGGITQSPKYLFRKEGQNVTLSCEQNLNHDAMYWYRQDPGQGLRLIYYSQIVNDFQKGDIAEGYSVSREKKESFPLTVTSAQKNPTAFYLCASSIKGRGTEAFFGQGTRLTVV.

This clone has ten or more counts. V usage is TRBV7-2 and J usage is TRBJ2-2, with TRBD2 matching 10 bases. This CDR3 comprises 15 residues. V gave up 5 bases and J gave up 5 bases; unmatched junction bases: 5. Per the germline V gene, CDR1 is SGHTA and CDR2 is FQGNSA. CDR3 loop: CASSHGLAETGELFF. CDR3 nucleotide sequence: TGTGCCAGCAGCCACGGACTAGCGGAGACCGGGGAGCTGTTTTTT.

This clone was seen ten or more times. This chain links TRBV11-3 with TRBJ2-5; 11 bases map to TRBD1. Germline CDR1 is SGHNT and CDR2 is YENEEA. The CDR3 runs 15 residues. Trimming cost V 3 bases and J 0 bases; bases outside gene matches: 0. CDR3 sequence (DNA): TGTGCCAGCAGCTTGGGACAGGGGGACCAAGAGACCCAGTACTTC. This codes for CASSLGQGDQETQYF.

At least ten counts were recorded for this clone. The CDR3 here is CATSRVNQPQHF. The CDR3 DNA reads TGTGCCACCAGCAGAGTGAATCAGCCCCAGCATTTT. V usage is TRBV15 and J usage is TRBJ1-5, with D unresolved. Trimming pared 1 base from V and 4 bases from J, leaving 2 bases between. Germline V CDR1 and CDR2: LNHNV, YYDKDF (reference sequence). The CDR3 contains 12 residues.

The table lists this clone with a few counts. The rearrangement links TRBV6-5 to TRBJ2-7, with 9 bases fitting TRBD2. The end of the DNA aligns better with TRBJ2-1, so the J call may be wrong. Germline V CDR1 and CDR2: MNHEY, SVGAGI. The CDR3 has 18 residues. The CDR3 here is CASSYSPAVAGVDNEQFF. CDR3 DNA: TGTGCCAGCAGTTACTCCCCTGCGGTAGCGGGAGTAGACAATGAGCAGTTCTTC.

This clone was detected many times. This chain joins TRBV6-2 or TRBV6-3 and TRBJ2-5, with unresolved D. Trimming took off 6 bases at V and 5 bases at J, with 7 bases between the two ends. The germline V gene encodes CDR1 MNHEY and CDR2 SVGEGT. The CDR3 is 11 residues long. The DNA for the CDR3 is TGTGCCAGCAGCCCTAGGGAGACCCAGTACTTC. Protein product: CASSPRETQYF.

This clone was seen many times. With a much larger clone just one base away, this may be a read error. This chain links TRBV4-1 with TRBJ2-7; 7 nucleotides agree with TRBD1. Germline V lookup: CDR1 MGHRA, CDR2 YSYEKL. The CDR3 length is 14 residues. The CDR3 spells CASSQGDSSCEQYF. CDR3 sequence (DNA): TGCGCCAGCAGCCAAGGGGACAGCTCCTGCGAGCAGTACTTC.

This clone was counted only a few times. The rearrangement links TRBV28 to TRBJ2-6, with D unresolved. CDR3 length: 15 amino acids. The V gene's germline CDR1 is MDHEN and CDR2 SYDVKM. Deletions cut 8 bases from V and 0 bases from J, with 11 bases between. CDR3 in amino acids: CASGSQNSGANVLTF. In DNA form, the CDR3 reads TGTGCCAGCGGATCACAGAACTCTGGGGCCAACGTCCTGACTTTC.

There are many counts of this clone. J is TRBJ1-1 and V is TRBV20-1; 7 nucleotides match TRBD1. This CDR3 is built from 16 residues. CDR1 and CDR2 from the germline V gene are DFQATT and SNEGSKA (reference sequence). The V segment lost 5 bases and the J segment 2 bases; nucleotides outside the gene matches: 14. CDR3 in DNA: TGCAGTGCTTACCCCCCTGACAGGGTCGGAAACACTGAAGCTTTCTTT. This translates into CSAYPPDRVGNTEAFF.

This clone was counted between two and nine times. V is TRBV9 and J is TRBJ2-7; D is unresolved. The CDR3 extends over 12 amino acids. The V gene lost 5 bases and the J gene lost 6 bases, with 12 bases spanning the gap. Germline V gives CDR1 SGDLS, CDR2 YYNGEE. Here the CDR3 reads CASSQLIGEQYF. The CDR3, as DNA: TGTGCCAGCAGTCAGCTAATCGGCGAGCAGTACTTC.

This clone was detected many times. One base away lies a much larger clone, so this may be a sequencing read error. The sample carries other DNA sequences with the same CDR3. This sequence joins TRBV28 and TRBJ1-4, with 10 bases fitting TRBD1. The V gene's germline CDR1 is MDHEN and CDR2 SYDVKM. The CDR3 is 15 amino acids. The CDR3 DNA sequence: TGTGCCAGTAGTTCGAGTGGGACAGGGGATGAAAAACTGTTTTTT. Translating gives CASSSSGTGDEKLFF.

This clone was seen only a few times. This sequence joins TRBV19 and TRBJ2-1; D call uncertain. V dropped 5 bases and J dropped 3 bases, with 8 bases sitting between them. Germline V gene data show CDR1 as LNHDA and CDR2 as SQIVND (reference sequence). The CDR3 is 13 residues long. The CDR3: CASSGDFYNEQFF. The CDR3 nucleotides are TGTGCCAGTAGTGGTGACTTCTACAATGAGCAGTTCTTC.

The rearrangement joins TRBV5-1 to TRBJ2-3; 10 nucleotides line up with TRBD2. This CDR3 is 14 amino acids long. Germline V gene sequence: CDR1 SGHRS, CDR2 YFSETQ. The trim removed 4 bases at V and 2 bases at J, leaving 1 base unmatched. The CDR3 protein is CASSLAGDTDTQYF. CDR3 coding DNA: TGCGCCAGCAGCCTAGCGGGGGACACAGATACGCAGTATTTT.

Many counts were recorded for this clone. The V call is TRBV5-1, the J call TRBJ2-3, with a weak D call TRBD2 (6 bases). V was clipped by 4 bases and J by 4 bases, with 7 bases between them. The CDR3 is made up of 12 amino acids. Germline-derived CDR1 and CDR2 are SGHRS and YFSETQ. CDR3 loop: CASSTGADTQYF. The CDR3 nucleotides are TGCGCCAGCAGCACGGGGGCAGATACGCAGTATTTT.

At least ten counts were recorded for this clone. V usage is TRBV11-2 and J usage is TRBJ1-1, with TRBD1 identical over 8 bases. Germline CDR1 is SGHAT and CDR2 is FQNNGV. Germline trimming cut 4 bases from V and 6 bases from J; bases unmatched to any gene: 10. CDR3 length equals 15 residues. CDR3 amino acids: CASSSRTGPGAEAFF. The CDR3 region has the DNA TGTGCCAGCAGCTCCCGGACAGGGCCGGGGGCTGAAGCTTTCTTT.

This clone was counted many times. The V call is TRBV29-1, the J call TRBJ2-1; 11 bases are a match to TRBD1. The trim removed 7 bases at V and 9 bases at J, leaving 11 bases unmatched. Germline CDR1 SQVTM, CDR2 ANQGSEA. The CDR3 spans 14 residues. The CDR3 spells CSAGTGGFKGEQFF. CDR3 nucleotides: TGCAGCGCTGGGACAGGGGGATTTAAAGGTGAGCAGTTCTTC.